The entry that follows covers one T cell receptor (beta chain) sequence. Its antigen is not identified. People in the study who had HIV all got their treatment in the United States. This entry comes from a study of long-term antiretroviral therapy in people with HIV. Overall study results and limits: Control repertoires displayed wider CDR3 length ranges than the HIV repertoires. Investigators report no available data on ART adherence, viral resistance or therapy changes.

CDR3 size: 15 residues. Germline loops: CDR1 SGHTA, CDR2 FQGTGA. Trimming stripped 5 bases from V and 7 bases from J, with 15 bases between. Assay version v3.0 of immunoSEQ was used, and it was run at survey level. The repertoire was sequenced with immunoSEQ multiplex PCR; TCRdb's copy has only in-frame clones and lacks some. The data show under 45,000 clones, 86% seen once. The specimen was unsorted PBMCs, collected 1.2 years after starting antiretroviral therapy. V is TRBV7-3 and J is TRBJ1-6; tentatively, D is TRBD1 (5 bases). This sequence was found in a woman in her fifties or sixties with HIV. The CDR3 sequence is CASSQSPGHNSPLHF. CDR3 nucleotide sequence: TGTGCCAGCAGCCAGTCCCCAGGGCACAATTCACCCCTCCACTTT.